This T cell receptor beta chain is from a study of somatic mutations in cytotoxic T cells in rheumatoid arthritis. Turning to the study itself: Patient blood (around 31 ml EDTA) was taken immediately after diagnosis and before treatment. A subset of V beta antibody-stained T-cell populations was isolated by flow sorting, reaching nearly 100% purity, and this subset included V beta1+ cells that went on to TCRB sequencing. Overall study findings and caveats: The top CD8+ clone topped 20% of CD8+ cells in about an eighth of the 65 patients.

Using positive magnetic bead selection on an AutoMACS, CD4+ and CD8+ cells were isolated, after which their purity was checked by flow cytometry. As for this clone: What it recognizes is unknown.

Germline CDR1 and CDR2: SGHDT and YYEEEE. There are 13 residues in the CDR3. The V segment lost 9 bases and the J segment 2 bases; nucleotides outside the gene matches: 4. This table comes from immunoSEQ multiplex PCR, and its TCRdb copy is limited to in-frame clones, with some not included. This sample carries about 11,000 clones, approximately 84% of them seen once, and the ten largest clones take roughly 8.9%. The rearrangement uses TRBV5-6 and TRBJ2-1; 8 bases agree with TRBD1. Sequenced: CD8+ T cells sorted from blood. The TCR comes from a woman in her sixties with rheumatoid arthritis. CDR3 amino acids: CATSGGPYNEQFF. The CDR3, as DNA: TGTGCCACTTCAGGGGGCCCCTACAATGAGCAGTTCTTC. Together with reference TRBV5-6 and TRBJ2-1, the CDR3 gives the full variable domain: DAGVTQSPTHLIKTRGQQVTLRCSPKSGHDTVSWYQQALGQGPQFIFQYYEEEERQRGNFPDRFSGHQFPNYSSELNVNALLLGDSALYLCATSGGPYNEQFFGPGTRLTVL.